Given below is one T cell receptor beta chain in context. The CDR3 is 14 residues long. Trimming shortened V by 2 bases and J by 1 base, and 9 bases separated the two germline ends. The germline CDR1 and CDR2 sequences are SGHRS and YFSETQ. This entry belongs to a study of T cell changes during pregnancy in multiple sclerosis. TCRdb's copy holds only in-frame clones and misses some; the assay was immunoSEQ multiplex PCR. The sample lists more than 55,000 clones, more than 85% occurring once. The rearrangement joins TRBV5-1 to TRBJ1-1; D is unclear. The sequencing used peripheral blood, collected after pregnancy. This TCR came from a female donor in good health, enrolled as a control in a pregnancy study. This CDR3 reads CASSFYSGNTEAFF. The DNA of the CDR3 is TGCGCCAGCAGCTTTTACAGTGGGAACACTGAAGCTTTCTTT.